Listed below are T cell receptor beta chains from one sample, sequenced in a study of OX40 agonist ivuxolimab in advanced cancers. Libraries were prepared by immunoSEQ multiplex PCR; TCRdb keeps only in-frame clonotypes and omits some of them. The data contain around 62,000 clones, approximately 84% of them singletons. Sequencing was performed on CD4+ or CD8+ T cells sorted from blood, taken in a trial of the OX40 agonist ivuxolimab. The receptors derive from an adult with an advanced solid tumor such as melanoma, head and neck, liver or kidney cancer. Each CDR3 is given without its conserved first and last residue.

v_gene: TRBV28; j_gene: TRBJ2-3; CDR3aa: ASSFSRGGTDTQY
v_gene: TRBV19; j_gene: TRBJ1-6; CDR3aa: ASRNRVPASSPLH
v_gene: TRBV6-5; j_gene: TRBJ2-5; CDR3aa: ASSLNRAVQETQY
v_gene: TRBV7-2; j_gene: TRBJ2-1; CDR3aa: ASSLAASGGTRSYNEQF
v_gene: TRBV6-1; j_gene: TRBJ2-7; CDR3aa: AAKNSPSSYEQY
v_gene: TRBV7-7; j_gene: TRBJ1-1; CDR3aa: ASSLDRNTEAF
v_gene: TRBV5-6; j_gene: TRBJ2-2; CDR3aa: ASSLAGGARTGELF
v_gene: TRBV7-9; j_gene: TRBJ1-6; CDR3aa: ASSFGGQIHGSPLH
v_gene: TRBV5-1; j_gene: TRBJ1-3; CDR3aa: ASSLVGGQSGNTIY
v_gene: TRBV4-3; j_gene: TRBJ1-2; CDR3aa: ASSPGTGNGYT
v_gene: TRBV19; j_gene: TRBJ1-6; CDR3aa: ASSGTGDRSPLH
v_gene: TRBV5-1; j_gene: TRBJ1-3; CDR3aa: ASSMGRAAAGNTIY
v_gene: TRBV5-1; j_gene: TRBJ2-5; CDR3aa: ASSVIAGYGETQY
v_gene: TRBV5-1; j_gene: TRBJ1-1; CDR3aa: ASSLAQVGTEAF
v_gene: TRBV5-5; j_gene: TRBJ1-5; CDR3aa: ASSTQGDQPQH
v_gene: TRBV20-1; j_gene: TRBJ2-3; CDR3aa: SANRGDTQY
v_gene: TRBV7-2; j_gene: TRBJ1-2; CDR3aa: ASSHAGGASGYT
v_gene: TRBV7-6; j_gene: TRBJ2-2; CDR3aa: ASSLIRAGVTGELF
v_gene: TRBV29-1; j_gene: TRBJ2-1; CDR3aa: SVGAHEQF
v_gene: TRBV29-1; j_gene: TRBJ1-3; CDR3aa: SGKSSGNTIY
v_gene: TRBV6-5; j_gene: TRBJ1-2; CDR3aa: ASSYSGTGPYGYT
v_gene: TRBV28; j_gene: TRBJ2-3; CDR3aa: ASSSGGRVSQY
v_gene: TRBV19; j_gene: TRBJ1-2; CDR3aa: ASRSQVGAYGYT
v_gene: TRBV18; j_gene: TRBJ2-2; CDR3aa: ASSPEGVAGELF
v_gene: TRBV5-1; j_gene: TRBJ1-2; CDR3aa: ASSPDGNYGYT
v_gene: TRBV2; j_gene: TRBJ1-3; CDR3aa: ASSAILPGNTIY
v_gene: TRBV2; j_gene: TRBJ2-1; CDR3aa: ASSELRESSYNEQF
v_gene: TRBV19; j_gene: TRBJ1-5; CDR3aa: ASSIVNQNQPQH
v_gene: TRBV6-6; j_gene: TRBJ1-6; CDR3aa: ASSLGTGLSPLH
v_gene: TRBV11-1; j_gene: TRBJ1-1; CDR3aa: ASSLGGLSVNTEAF
v_gene: TRBV6-5; j_gene: TRBJ1-2; CDR3aa: ASKEDGTNYGYT
v_gene: TRBV25-1; j_gene: TRBJ1-2; CDR3aa: ASSLRGARGESGYT
v_gene: TRBV11-2; j_gene: TRBJ2-3; CDR3aa: ASSVSGSSTDTQY
v_gene: TRBV27; j_gene: TRBJ2-5; CDR3aa: ASSSWGGIQETQY
v_gene: TRBV7-8; j_gene: TRBJ1-1; CDR3aa: ASSLVGDQAF
v_gene: TRBV10-2; j_gene: TRBJ1-1; CDR3aa: ASTLDGGNTEAF
v_gene: TRBV5-1; j_gene: TRBJ2-2; CDR3aa: ASSSLRQGTNTGELF